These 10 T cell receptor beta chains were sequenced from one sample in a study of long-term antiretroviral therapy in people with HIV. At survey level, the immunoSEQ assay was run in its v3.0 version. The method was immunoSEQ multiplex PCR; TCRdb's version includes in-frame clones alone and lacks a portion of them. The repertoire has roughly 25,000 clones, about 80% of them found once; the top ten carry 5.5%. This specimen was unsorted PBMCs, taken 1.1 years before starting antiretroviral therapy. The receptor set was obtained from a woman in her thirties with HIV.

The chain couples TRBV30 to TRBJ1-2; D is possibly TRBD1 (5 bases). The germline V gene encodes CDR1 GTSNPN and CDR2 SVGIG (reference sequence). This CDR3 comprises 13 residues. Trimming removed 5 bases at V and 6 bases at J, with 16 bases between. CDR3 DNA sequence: TGTGCCTGGGGGCGATCCGGGACCCATGGCTACACCTTC. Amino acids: CAWGRSGTHGYTF.

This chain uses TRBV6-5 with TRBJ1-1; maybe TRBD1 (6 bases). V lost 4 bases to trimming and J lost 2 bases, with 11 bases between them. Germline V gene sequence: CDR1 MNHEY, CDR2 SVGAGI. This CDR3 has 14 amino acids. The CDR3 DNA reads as TGTGCCAGCAGTTCACTACAGGGAAACACTGAAGCTTTCTTT. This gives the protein CASSSLQGNTEAFF.

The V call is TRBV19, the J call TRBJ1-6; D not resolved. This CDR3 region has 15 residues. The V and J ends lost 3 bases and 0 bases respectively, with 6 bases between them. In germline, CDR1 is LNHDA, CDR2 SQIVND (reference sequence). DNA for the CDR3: TGTGCCAGTAGTATCGGGAACTCCTATAATTCACCCCTCCACTTT. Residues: CASSIGNSYNSPLHF.

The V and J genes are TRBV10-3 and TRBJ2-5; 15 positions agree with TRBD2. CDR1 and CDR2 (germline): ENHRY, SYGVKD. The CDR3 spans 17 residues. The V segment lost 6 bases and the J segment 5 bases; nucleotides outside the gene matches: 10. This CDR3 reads CAISKGTSGGPRETQYF. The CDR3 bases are TGTGCCATCAGCAAAGGGACTAGCGGGGGGCCCAGGGAGACCCAGTACTTC.

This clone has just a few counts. CDR3 bases: TGTGCCACCCACCAGGCGACTACCTACAATGAGCAGTTCTTC. Protein: CATHQATTYNEQFF. J is TRBJ2-1 and V is TRBV6-1; TRBD2 is a possible D gene (5 bases). The V end was cut by 10 bases, the J end by 2 bases, with 15 bases between. The CDR3 consists of 14 residues. Germline loops: CDR1 MNHNS, CDR2 SASEGT.

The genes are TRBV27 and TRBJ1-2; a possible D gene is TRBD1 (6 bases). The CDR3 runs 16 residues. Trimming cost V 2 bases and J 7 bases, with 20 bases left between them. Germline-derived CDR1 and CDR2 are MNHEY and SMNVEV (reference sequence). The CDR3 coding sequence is TGTGCCAGCAGTTTAGTGGGGGCGCTTGGTGATCCTGGCTACACCTTC. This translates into CASSLVGALGDPGYTF.

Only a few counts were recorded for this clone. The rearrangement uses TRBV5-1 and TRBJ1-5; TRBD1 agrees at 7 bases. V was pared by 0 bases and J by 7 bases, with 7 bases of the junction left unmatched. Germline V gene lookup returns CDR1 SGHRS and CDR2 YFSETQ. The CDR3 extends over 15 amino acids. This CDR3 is CASSLAPLGGQPQHF. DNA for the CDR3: TGCGCCAGCAGCTTGGCCCCATTAGGGGGCCAGCCCCAGCATTTT.

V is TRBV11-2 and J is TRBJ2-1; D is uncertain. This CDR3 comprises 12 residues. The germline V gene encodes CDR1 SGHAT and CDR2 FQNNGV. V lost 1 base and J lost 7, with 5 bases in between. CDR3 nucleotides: TGTGCCAGCAGCTTAGCCCAAAATGAGCAGTTCTTC. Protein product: CASSLAQNEQFF.

The CDR3 here is CASSLGQGNIQYF. The CDR3 nucleotides are TGTGCCAGCAGTTTAGGACAGGGAAACATTCAGTACTTC. The chain links TRBV28 to TRBJ2-4; 8 bases fit TRBD1. Germline V gene data show CDR1 as MDHEN and CDR2 as SYDVKM. Trimming at V came to 2 bases and at J to 6 bases, leaving 0 bases not matched to a gene. There are 13 residues in the CDR3.

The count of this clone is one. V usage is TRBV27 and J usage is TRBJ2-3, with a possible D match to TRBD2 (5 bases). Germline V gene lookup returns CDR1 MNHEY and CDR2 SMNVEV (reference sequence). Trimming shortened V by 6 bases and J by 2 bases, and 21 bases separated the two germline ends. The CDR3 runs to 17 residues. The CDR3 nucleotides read TGTGCCAGCAGACCTGGAGGCTATCCACTACACACAGATACGCAGTATTTT. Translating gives CASRPGGYPLHTDTQYF.